This TCR beta chain was recovered during a study of response to subunit inactivated influenza vaccine (dated by TCRdb to the late 2010s). About the study as a whole: Deep quantitative profiling of the T cell receptor repertoire was used in the study to follow responses to a trivalent subunit inactivated influenza vaccine. Study-wide findings and limitations: According to the authors, only a limited number of new T cells may be recruited by each seasonal influenza vaccination.

Only a few counts were recorded for this clonotype. This clone's antigen is unknown. Base qualities were left out, and no much larger clone turns up one base away. Receptors were amplified or captured by RT-PCR. The sequencer was an Illumina HiSeq 2500. TCRdb passed the public sequencing reads through fastp at Q25 and MiXCR, retaining productive beta sequences. A single entry per CDR3 protein holds the most common genes and DNA from its merged rows. The sample yields roughly 650,000 distinct CDR3 sequences; approximately 15% were counted once. Approximately 7.6% of the sample is in the top ten clones. The germline V gene (reference sequence) sets CDR1 to DFQATT and CDR2 to SNEGSKA. V and J are trimmed by 0 bases and 3 bases, and the gene matches miss 4 bases of the junction. The CDR3 has 15 amino acids, counting the end cysteine and phenylalanine. Only the CDR3 DNA stays, 45 bases, in frame from base 1.

This chain joins TRBV20-1 to TRBJ2-1, with 8 bases aligning to TRBD2. The sequence was collected from a man between 45 and 60 years old who received an inactivated influenza vaccine. Donor details come from another sample of the same person, matched by shared clones. The sequencing used PBMCs from blood, collected approximately 15 days before vaccination. The CDR3 in this case is CSARDRLAGYNEQFF. Here is the DNA: TGCAGTGCTAGAGATCGCCTAGCGGGCTACAATGAGCAGTTCTTC.